This TCR beta chain appears in the sequencing data of a study of blood T cell repertoires in COVID-19 (dated by TCRdb to 2018 to 2020). Looking at the study overall: Samples from collaborators originated in the United States, Italy and Spain and spanned both the acute and convalescent phases of COVID-19. The prospective study material was composed of cDNA or gDNA derived from T cells, B-cell-depleted T cells, or PBMCs. Subjects who had been exposed to COVID-19, were actively infected with it, or had recovered from it provided the deeply sampled blood TCRbeta repertoires that made up the dataset. The repertoires were released in a freely available public database intended as a resource for research on the immune response to SARS-CoV-2. The samples were drawn from the first 160 participants of the ongoing ImmuneRACE study and from under 1,500 subjects provided by 6 global collaborators. The sample metadata nearly always contained a de-identified subject ID, COVID-19 status, age in years and sex. Where available, HLA class I and class II types were taken from metadata supplied by the sample provider and were not determined by assay-based typing. Here is what the overall study found, with its caveats: The amount of clinical and demographic metadata varied by source and participant and was provided uncurated.

The CDR3 has 13 amino acids, counting the end cysteine and phenylalanine. Of all the DNA, just the CDR3 is kept, 39 bases in frame from base 1. A distance of 12 bases separates the germline ends of V and J, which lose 7 bases and 5 bases respectively. Via the germline V gene (reference sequence), CDR1 is LNHDA and CDR2 SQIVND. Participants in the prospective study were aged about 18 to 95 years, lived in some 24 United States geographic areas, and enrolled through a virtual design. To assign participants to cohorts, the prospective study relied on clinical history that participants themselves reported in a screening survey and a study questionnaire. ImmuneRACE Cohort 3 recovered participants were defined by two consecutive negative NP/OP PCR tests, healthcare professional clearance, or symptom resolution. Each participant in the prospective study had whole blood, serum and a nasopharyngeal or oropharyngeal swab collected by mobile phlebotomists. Prospective study participants could optionally give additional blood draws and questionnaires over a roughly 2-month period. Blood samples from the prospective study were shipped frozen or at room temperature prior to DNA extraction.

TCRbeta CDR3 regions were amplified from genomic DNA using the immunoSEQ Assay, a bias-controlled multiplex PCR. As for how the authors treated the data: The number of nucleated cells in each sample was estimated by amplification of reference gene primers within the assay. To quantify the absolute abundance of each unique TCRbeta CDR3 rearrangement, sequence reads were collapsed and filtered. For each sample, productive Simpson clonality was calculated as the square root of Simpson's diversity index over productive rearrangements. What TCRdb holds here is the immuneACCESS table cut down to in-frame rearrangements. Part of the clones is not present; checked against another copy, under half of the missing clones reflect an unresolved V gene, and the others are unexplained. The V and J calls and the clone size are those of that table, but D and trimming were determined from the DNA. This sample comprises 300,000 to 350,000 clones, roughly 91% of them detected only once. The top ten hold roughly 10% of the sample.

Concerning this clone: It has no known antigen specificity. No much larger clonotype is one base removed from it; base qualities were not supplied.

The sequence was obtained from a woman in her 30s who had recovered from COVID-19. Input material: PBMCs or T cells enriched from blood (not recorded which). The chain is assembled from TRBV19 and TRBJ1-5, with a tentative D gene TRBD1 over 5 matching bases. The DNA reads as follows: TGTGCCAGTACCCAGGGTCGTCATCAGCCCCAGCATTTT. Its translation reads: CASTQGRHQPQHF. The CDR3 plus the reference TRBV19 and TRBJ1-5 genes for the other parts give the full variable domain: DGGITQSPKYLFRKEGQNVTLSCEQNLNHDAMYWYRQDPGQGLRLIYYSQIVNDFQKGDIAEGYSVSREKKESFPLTVTSAQKNPTAFYLCASTQGRHQPQHFGDGTRLSIL.